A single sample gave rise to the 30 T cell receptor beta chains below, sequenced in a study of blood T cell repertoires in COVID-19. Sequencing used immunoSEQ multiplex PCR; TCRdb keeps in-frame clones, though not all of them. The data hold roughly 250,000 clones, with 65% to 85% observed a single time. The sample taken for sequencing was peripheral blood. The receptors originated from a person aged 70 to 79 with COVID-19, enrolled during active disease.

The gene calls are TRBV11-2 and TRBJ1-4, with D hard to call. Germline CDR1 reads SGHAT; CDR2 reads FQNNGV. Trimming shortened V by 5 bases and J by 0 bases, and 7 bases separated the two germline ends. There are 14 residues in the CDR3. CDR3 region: CASSQSTTNEKLFF. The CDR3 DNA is TGTGCCAGCAGCCAATCAACAACTAATGAAAAACTGTTTTTT.

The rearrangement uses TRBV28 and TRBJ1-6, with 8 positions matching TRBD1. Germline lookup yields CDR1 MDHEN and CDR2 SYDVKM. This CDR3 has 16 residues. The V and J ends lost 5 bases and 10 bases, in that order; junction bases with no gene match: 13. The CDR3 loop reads CASSLRSGGVRSPLHF. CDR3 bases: TGTGCCAGCAGTCTGCGGTCAGGGGGCGTCCGCTCACCCCTCCACTTT.

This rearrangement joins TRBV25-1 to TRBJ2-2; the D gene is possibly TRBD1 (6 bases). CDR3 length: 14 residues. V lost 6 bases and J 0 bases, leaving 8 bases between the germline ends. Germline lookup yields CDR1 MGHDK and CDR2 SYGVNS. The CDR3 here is CASRQGPNTGELFF. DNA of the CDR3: TGTGCCAGCAGACAGGGACCGAACACCGGGGAGCTGTTTTTT.

DNA of the CDR3: TGTGCCAGCAGCCAAGACGGGACAGGGCTCGCCAATGAGCAGTTCTTC. Translating gives CASSQDGTGLANEQFF. The V and J genes are TRBV4-2 and TRBJ2-1, with TRBD1 matching 9 bases. The J segment lost 6 bases and the V segment lost 0 bases, leaving 6 bases of the junction unmatched. The germline gives CDR1 LGHNA, CDR2 YNFKEQ. This CDR3 is 16 amino acids long.

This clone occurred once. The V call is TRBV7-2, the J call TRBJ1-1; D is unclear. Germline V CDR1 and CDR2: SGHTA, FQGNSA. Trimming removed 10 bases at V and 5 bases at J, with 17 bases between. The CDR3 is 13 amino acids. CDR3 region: CATSSGSGTEAFF. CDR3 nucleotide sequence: TGTGCCACTAGCTCTGGGTCGGGGACTGAAGCTTTCTTT. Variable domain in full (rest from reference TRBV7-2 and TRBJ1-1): GAGVSQSPSNKVTEKGKDVELRCDPISGHTALYWYRQSLGQGLEFLIYFQGNSAPDKSGLPSDRFSAERTGGSVSTLTIQRTQQEDSAVYLCATSSGSGTEAFFGQGTRLTVV.

CDR3: CASSFGQGKVEKLFF. CDR3 nucleotides: TGTGCCAGCAGCTTTGGACAGGGAAAGGTTGAAAAACTGTTTTTT. The V call is TRBV5-5, the J call TRBJ1-4; TRBD1 matches 8 bases. The CDR3 covers 15 residues. Per the germline V gene, CDR1 is SGHKS and CDR2 is YYEKEE (reference sequence). The ends lost 2 bases at V and 7 bases at J; junction bases unmatched: 7.

CDR3 residues: CASSQGQTGGSEKLFF. CDR3 sequence (DNA): TGCGCCAGCAGCCAGGGACAGACAGGGGGTTCCGAAAAACTGTTTTTT. The rearrangement joins TRBV4-3 to TRBJ1-4; 9 nucleotides align to TRBD1. The CDR3 consists of 16 residues. V gave up 3 bases and J gave up 8 bases; unmatched junction bases: 10. Germline CDR1 LGHNA, CDR2 YSLEER.

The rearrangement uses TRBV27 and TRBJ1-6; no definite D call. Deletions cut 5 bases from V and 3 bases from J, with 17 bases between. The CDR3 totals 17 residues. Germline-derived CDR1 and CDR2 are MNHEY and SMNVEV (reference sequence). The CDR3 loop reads CASSDAGRSFYNSPLHF. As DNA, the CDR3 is TGTGCCAGCAGTGACGCCGGCAGGTCGTTCTATAATTCACCCCTCCACTTT.

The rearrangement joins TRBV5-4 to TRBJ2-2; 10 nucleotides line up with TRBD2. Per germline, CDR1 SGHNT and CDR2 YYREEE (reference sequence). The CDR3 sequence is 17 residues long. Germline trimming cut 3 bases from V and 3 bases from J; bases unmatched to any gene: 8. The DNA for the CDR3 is TGTGCCAGCAGCTCTCCAGCGGGGGGGCCCCACACCGGGGAGCTGTTTTTT. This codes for CASSSPAGGPHTGELFF.

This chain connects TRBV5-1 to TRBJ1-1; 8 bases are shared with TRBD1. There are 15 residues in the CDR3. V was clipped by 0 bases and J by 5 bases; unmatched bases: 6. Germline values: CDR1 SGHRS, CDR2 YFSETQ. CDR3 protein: CASSLATGGRTEAFF. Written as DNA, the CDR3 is TGCGCCAGCAGCTTGGCTACAGGGGGGCGGACTGAAGCTTTCTTT.

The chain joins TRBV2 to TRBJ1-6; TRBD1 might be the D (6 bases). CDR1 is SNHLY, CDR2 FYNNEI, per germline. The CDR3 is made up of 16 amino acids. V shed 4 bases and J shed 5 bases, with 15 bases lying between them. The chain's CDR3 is CASSGDQGMHNSPLHF. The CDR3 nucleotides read TGTGCCAGCAGTGGGGACCAGGGGATGCATAATTCACCCCTCCACTTT.

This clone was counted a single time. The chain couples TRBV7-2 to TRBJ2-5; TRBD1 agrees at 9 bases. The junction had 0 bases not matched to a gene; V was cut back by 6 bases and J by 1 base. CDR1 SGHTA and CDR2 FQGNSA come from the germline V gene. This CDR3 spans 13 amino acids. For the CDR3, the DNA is TGTGCCAGCAGGGACAGGGGCCAAGAGACCCAGTACTTC. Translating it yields CASRDRGQETQYF.

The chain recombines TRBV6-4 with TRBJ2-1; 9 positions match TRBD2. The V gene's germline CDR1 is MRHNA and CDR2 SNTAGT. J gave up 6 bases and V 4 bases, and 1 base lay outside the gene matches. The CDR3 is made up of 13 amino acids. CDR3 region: CASSAGLANEQFF. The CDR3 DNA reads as TGTGCCAGCAGTGCGGGACTAGCCAATGAGCAGTTCTTC.

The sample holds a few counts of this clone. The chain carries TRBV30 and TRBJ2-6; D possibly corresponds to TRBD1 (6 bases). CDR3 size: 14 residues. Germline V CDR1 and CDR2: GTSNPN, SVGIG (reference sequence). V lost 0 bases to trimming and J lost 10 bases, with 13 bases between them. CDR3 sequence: CAWSVRRQGNVLTF. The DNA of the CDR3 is TGTGCCTGGAGTGTACGGCGGCAGGGGAACGTCCTGACTTTC.

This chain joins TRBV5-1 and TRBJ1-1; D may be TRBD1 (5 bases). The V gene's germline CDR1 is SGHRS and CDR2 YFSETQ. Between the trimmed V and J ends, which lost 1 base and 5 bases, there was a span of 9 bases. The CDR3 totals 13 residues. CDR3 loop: CASSLYGGTEAFF. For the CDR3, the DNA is TGCGCCAGCAGCTTGTACGGGGGGACTGAAGCTTTCTTT.

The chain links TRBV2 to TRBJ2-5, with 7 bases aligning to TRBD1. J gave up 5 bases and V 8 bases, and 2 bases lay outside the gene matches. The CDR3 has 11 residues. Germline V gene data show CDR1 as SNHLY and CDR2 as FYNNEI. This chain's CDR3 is CASVTGETQYF. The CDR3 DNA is TGTGCCAGCGTGACAGGGGAGACCCAGTACTTC.

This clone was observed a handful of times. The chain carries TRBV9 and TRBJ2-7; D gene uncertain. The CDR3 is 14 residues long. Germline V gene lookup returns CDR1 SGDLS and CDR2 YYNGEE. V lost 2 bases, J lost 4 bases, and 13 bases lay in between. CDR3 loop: CASSVSFRLYEQYF. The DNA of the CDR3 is TGTGCCAGCAGCGTGAGCTTTAGATTATACGAGCAGTACTTC.

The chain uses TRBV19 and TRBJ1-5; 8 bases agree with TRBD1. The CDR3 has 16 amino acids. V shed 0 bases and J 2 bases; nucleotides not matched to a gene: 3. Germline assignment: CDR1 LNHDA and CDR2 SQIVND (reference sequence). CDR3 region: CASSIDRGQGNQPQHF. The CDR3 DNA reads TGTGCCAGTAGTATAGATCGGGGACAGGGCAATCAGCCCCAGCATTTT.

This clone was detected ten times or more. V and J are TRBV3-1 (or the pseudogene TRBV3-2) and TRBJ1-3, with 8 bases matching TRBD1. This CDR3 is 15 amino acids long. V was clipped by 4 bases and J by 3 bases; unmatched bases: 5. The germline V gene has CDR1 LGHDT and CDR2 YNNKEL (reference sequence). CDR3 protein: CASSLAGQGGNTIYF. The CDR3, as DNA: TGTGCCAGCAGCCTCGCTGGACAGGGTGGAAACACCATATATTTT.

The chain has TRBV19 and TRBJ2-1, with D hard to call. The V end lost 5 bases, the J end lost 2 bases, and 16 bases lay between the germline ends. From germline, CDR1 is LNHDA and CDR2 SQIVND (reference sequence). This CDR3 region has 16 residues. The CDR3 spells CASSVPSLPTYNEQFF. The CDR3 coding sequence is TGTGCCAGTAGTGTTCCGAGTCTTCCGACCTACAATGAGCAGTTCTTC.

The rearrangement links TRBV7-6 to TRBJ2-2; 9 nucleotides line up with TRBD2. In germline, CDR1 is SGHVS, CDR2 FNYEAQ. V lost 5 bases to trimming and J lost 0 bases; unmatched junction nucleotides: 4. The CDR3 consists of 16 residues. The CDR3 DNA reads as TGTGCCAGCAGCCTCCGGACTAGCGCGAACACCGGGGAGCTGTTTTTT. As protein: CASSLRTSANTGELFF.

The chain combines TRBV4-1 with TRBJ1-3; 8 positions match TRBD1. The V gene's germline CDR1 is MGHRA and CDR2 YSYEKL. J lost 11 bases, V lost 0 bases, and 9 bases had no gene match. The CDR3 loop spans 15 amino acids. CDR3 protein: CASSQDQGARGAIYF. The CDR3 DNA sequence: TGCGCCAGCAGCCAAGACCAGGGGGCGCGTGGCGCCATATATTTT.

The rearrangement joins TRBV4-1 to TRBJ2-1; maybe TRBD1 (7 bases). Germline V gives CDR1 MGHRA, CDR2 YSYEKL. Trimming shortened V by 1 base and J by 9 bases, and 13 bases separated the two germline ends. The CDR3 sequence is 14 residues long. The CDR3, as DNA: TGCGCCAGCAGCCAAGGCGGAGGGGGCGCTGAGCAGTTCTTC. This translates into CASSQGGGGAEQFF.

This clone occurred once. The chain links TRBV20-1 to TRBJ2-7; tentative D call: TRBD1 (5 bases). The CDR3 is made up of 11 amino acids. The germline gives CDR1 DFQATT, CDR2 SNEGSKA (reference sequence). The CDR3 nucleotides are TGCATGCTCGACAGCAGCTACGAGCAGTACTTC. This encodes CMLDSSYEQYF.

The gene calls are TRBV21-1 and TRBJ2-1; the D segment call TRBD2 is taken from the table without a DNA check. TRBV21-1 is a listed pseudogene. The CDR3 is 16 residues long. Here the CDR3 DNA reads TGTGCCAGCAGCAAAGCGCCCCGAGAGATTTACAATGAGCAGTTCTTC. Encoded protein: CASSKAPREIYNEQFF.

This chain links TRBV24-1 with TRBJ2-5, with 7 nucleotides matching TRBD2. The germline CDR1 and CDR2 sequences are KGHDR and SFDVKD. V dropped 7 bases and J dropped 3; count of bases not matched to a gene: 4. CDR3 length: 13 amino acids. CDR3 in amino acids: CATRGGVEETQYF. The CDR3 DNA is TGTGCCACCAGGGGGGGGGTGGAAGAGACCCAGTACTTC.

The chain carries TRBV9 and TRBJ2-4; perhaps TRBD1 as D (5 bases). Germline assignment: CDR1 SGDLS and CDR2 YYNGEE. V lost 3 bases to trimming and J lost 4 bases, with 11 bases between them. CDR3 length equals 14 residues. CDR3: CASSGGRAKNIQYF. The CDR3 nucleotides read TGTGCCAGCAGCGGGGGCCGCGCTAAAAACATTCAGTACTTC.

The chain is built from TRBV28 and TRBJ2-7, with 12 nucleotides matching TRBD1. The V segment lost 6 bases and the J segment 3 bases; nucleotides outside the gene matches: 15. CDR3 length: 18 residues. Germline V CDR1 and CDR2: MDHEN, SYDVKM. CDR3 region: CASRGTGGPAGDLYEQYF. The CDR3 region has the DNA TGTGCCAGCAGGGGGACAGGGGGCCCAGCGGGAGACCTCTACGAGCAGTACTTC.

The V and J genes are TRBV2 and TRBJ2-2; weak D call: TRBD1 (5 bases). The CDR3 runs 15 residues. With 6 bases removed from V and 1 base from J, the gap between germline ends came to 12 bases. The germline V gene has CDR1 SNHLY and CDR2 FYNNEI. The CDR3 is CASRGVWLNTGELFF. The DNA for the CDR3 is TGTGCCAGCAGAGGGGTTTGGCTGAACACCGGGGAGCTGTTTTTT.

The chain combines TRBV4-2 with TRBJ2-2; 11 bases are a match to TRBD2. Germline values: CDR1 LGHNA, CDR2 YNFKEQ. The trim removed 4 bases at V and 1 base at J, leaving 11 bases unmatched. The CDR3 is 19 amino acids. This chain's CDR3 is CASSLRRPGLAVNTGELFF. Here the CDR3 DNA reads TGTGCCAGCAGCCTTCGCAGACCGGGACTAGCGGTGAACACCGGGGAGCTGTTTTTT.